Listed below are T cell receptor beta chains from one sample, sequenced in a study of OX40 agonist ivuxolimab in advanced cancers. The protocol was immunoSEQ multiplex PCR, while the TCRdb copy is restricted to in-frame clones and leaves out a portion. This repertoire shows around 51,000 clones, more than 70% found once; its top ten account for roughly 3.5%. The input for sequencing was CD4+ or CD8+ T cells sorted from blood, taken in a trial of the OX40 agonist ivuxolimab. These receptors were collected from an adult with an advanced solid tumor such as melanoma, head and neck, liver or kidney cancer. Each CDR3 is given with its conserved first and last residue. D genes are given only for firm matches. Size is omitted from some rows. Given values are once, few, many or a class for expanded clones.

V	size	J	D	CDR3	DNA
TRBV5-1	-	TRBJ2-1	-	CASSLSTAKNYNEQFF	TGCGCCAGCAGCTTGTCGACAGCTAAAAACTACAATGAGCAGTTCTTC
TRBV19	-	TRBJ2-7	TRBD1	CASSIDGTGYSYEQYF	TGTGCCAGTAGTATAGATGGGACAGGTTACTCCTACGAGCAGTACTTC
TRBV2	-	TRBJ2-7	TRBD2	CASSDWRGEGEQYF	TGTGCCAGCAGTGATTGGCGCGGGGAGGGCGAGCAGTACTTC
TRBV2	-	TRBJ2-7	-	CASTSDLGDRRNF	TGTGCCAGCACCTCCGACCTAGGGGACCGCCGAAACTTC
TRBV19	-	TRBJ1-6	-	CASSIQNSPLHF	TGTGCCAGTAGTATTCAGAATTCACCCCTCCACTTT
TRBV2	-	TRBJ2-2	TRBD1	CASSRAGTANTGELFF	TGTGCCAGCAGTAGGGCCGGGACAGCGAACACCGGGGAGCTGTTTTTT
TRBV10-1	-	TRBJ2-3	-	CASSVQGPTDTQYF	TGCGCCAGCAGTGTACAGGGACCCACAGATACGCAGTATTTT
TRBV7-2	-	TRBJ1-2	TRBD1	CASSLAGQESYGYTF	TGTGCCAGCAGCTTAGCCGGACAGGAAAGCTATGGCTACACCTTC
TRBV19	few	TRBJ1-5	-	CASRSGVHQPQHF	TGTGCCAGTAGATCAGGGGTTCATCAGCCCCAGCATTTT
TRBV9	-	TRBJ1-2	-	CASSVAVSQDGYTF	TGTGCCAGCAGCGTAGCGGTCAGTCAAGATGGCTACACCTTC
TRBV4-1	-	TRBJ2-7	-	CASSLRGGSYEQYF	TGCGCCAGCAGCCTCCGAGGGGGATCCTACGAGCAGTACTTC
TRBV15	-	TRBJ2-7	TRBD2	CATSRQGGTASSYEQYF	TGTGCCACCAGCAGGCAGGGAGGGACCGCTTCCTCCTACGAGCAGTACTTC
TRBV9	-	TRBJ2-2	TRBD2	CASSVAAGPTGELFF	TGTGCCAGCAGCGTGGCAGCGGGACCAACCGGGGAGCTGTTTTTT
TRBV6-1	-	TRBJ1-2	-	CASIGGNNYGYTF	TGTGCCAGCATTGGCGGGAATAACTATGGCTACACCTTC
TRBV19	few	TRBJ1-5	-	CASTLEGGRGNQPQHF	TGTGCCAGTACCCTCGAGGGGGGAAGGGGCAATCAGCCCCAGCATTTT
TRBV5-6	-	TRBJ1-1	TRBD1	CASSLPDRVNTEAFF	TGTGCCAGCAGCTTGCCGGACAGGGTGAACACTGAAGCTTTCTTT
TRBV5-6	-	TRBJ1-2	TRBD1	CASSFIPDRAGEGYTF	TGTGCCAGCAGCTTTATCCCCGACAGGGCCGGGGAGGGCTACACCTTC
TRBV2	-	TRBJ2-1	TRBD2	CASRSLAGAENEQFF	TGTGCCAGCAGAAGTCTAGCGGGAGCCGAGAATGAGCAGTTCTTC
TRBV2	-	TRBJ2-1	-	CASTREFSYNEQFF	TGTGCCAGCACCAGGGAGTTCTCCTACAATGAGCAGTTCTTC
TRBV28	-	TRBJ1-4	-	CASSSLTRKAYATNEKLFF	TGTGCCAGCAGTTCTCTGACTAGAAAGGCTTATGCAACTAATGAAAAACTGTTTTTT